This entry lists 21 T cell receptor beta chains sequenced from one sample in a study of cytomegalovirus exposure and HLA in healthy donors (dated by TCRdb to 2017 to 2019). Library method: the immunoSEQ multiplex PCR assay. The multiplex PCR relied on a mix of 60 forward primers for TCR Vbeta segments and 13 reverse primers for TCR Jbeta segments. TCRdb stores this immuneACCESS table with in-frame sequences only. Part of the clones is absent; in the studies checked, under half of the shortfall reflects unresolved V genes, and no reason is known for the rest. For this sample there are roughly 90,000 clones; approximately 88% appear just once. The ten most abundant clones make up 2.1% of the sample. Sequenced: PBMCs. The receptors come from a man aged 18 to 29 in good health and CMV-seronegative.

The chain's CDR3 is CASSVSDEQFF. The CDR3 nucleotides are TGTGCCAGCAGCGTATCGGATGAGCAGTTCTTC. This chain uses TRBV9 with TRBJ2-1; no clear D. CDR1 is SGDLS, CDR2 YYNGEE, per germline. CDR3 size: 11 residues. V was pared by 1 base and J by 8 bases, with 4 bases between.

This chain joins TRBV6-5 and TRBJ2-5; D is possibly TRBD2 (6 bases). Per germline, CDR1 MNHEY and CDR2 SVGAGI. V lost 6 bases and J lost 0, with 11 bases in between. There are 14 residues in the CDR3. In nucleotides, the CDR3 is TGTGCCAGCAGCCGTGGGGGGTACCAAGAGACCCAGTACTTC. Protein: CASSRGGYQETQYF.

This sequence joins TRBV29-1 and TRBJ1-4; 7 nucleotides agree with TRBD1. From germline, CDR1 is SQVTM and CDR2 ANQGSEA. The CDR3 contains 14 residues. The trim removed 7 bases at V and 3 bases at J, leaving 8 bases unmatched. CDR3 sequence reads: CSAKPQGANEKLFF. CDR3 in DNA: TGCAGCGCTAAACCCCAGGGGGCTAATGAAAAACTGTTTTTT. The full variable domain, completed using reference TRBV29-1 and TRBJ1-4, is SAVISQKPSRDICQRGTSLTIQCQVDSQVTMMFWYRQQPGQSLTLIATANQGSEATYESGFVIDKFPISRPNLTFSTLTVSNMSPEDSSIYLCSAKPQGANEKLFFGSGTQLSVL.

The chain couples TRBV7-9 to TRBJ1-5; D is unresolved. Germline CDR1 is SEHNR and CDR2 is FQNEAQ (reference sequence). The CDR3 length is 13 residues. Deletions cut 11 bases from V and 4 bases from J, with 15 bases between. In DNA form, the CDR3 reads TGTGCCGTCCCCGGGGTAGGGAATCAGCCCCAGCATTTT. This encodes CAVPGVGNQPQHF.

The chain's CDR3 is CASSIQLAGNLPTFF. The CDR3 DNA reads as TGTGCCAGCAGCATCCAACTAGCGGGAAACCTCCCAACGTTCTTC. This chain uses TRBV27 with TRBJ2-1; 10 positions agree with TRBD2. CDR3 length: 15 residues. Germline values: CDR1 MNHEY, CDR2 SMNVEV (reference sequence). With 6 bases clipped from V and 15 bases from J, the junction kept 17 bases outside the gene matches.

Only one count was recorded for this clone. This rearrangement joins TRBV29-1 to TRBJ1-2; D ambiguous. There are 13 residues in the CDR3. Germline V gene lookup returns CDR1 SQVTM and CDR2 ANQGSEA. V lost 4 bases to trimming and J lost 0 bases, with 9 bases between them. The CDR3 DNA is TGCAGCGTTGGCGGCGGTCCTAACTATGGCTACACCTTC. Translation gives CSVGGGPNYGYTF.

The chain employs TRBV27 and TRBJ2-3; TRBD2 matches 14 bases. The CDR3 extends over 15 amino acids. V lost 9 bases and J lost 13; bases outside the gene matches: 15. The germline gives CDR1 MNHEY, CDR2 SMNVEV (reference sequence). The CDR3 region has the DNA TGTGCCAGTGGGACTACCGGGACTAGCGGGAGAGCTAAGTATTTT. Its translation is CASGTTGTSGRAKYF.

The chain joins TRBV28 to TRBJ2-7; TRBD2 agrees at 7 bases. The CDR3 covers 15 residues. The ends lost 6 bases at V and 3 bases at J; junction bases unmatched: 11. CDR1 is MDHEN, CDR2 SYDVKM, per germline. Here the CDR3 reads CASSEPASGHYEQYF. The CDR3 nucleotides are TGTGCCAGCAGCGAGCCGGCTAGCGGCCACTACGAGCAGTACTTC.

The V and J genes are TRBV5-1 and TRBJ2-1; 7 nucleotides line up with TRBD2. CDR1 is SGHRS and CDR2 is YFSETQ in the germline V gene. V lost 4 bases and J lost 2; bases outside the gene matches: 9. The CDR3 has 16 amino acids. The CDR3, as DNA: TGCGCCAGCAGCCCCCGGACTAGTTCGACCTACAATGAGCAGTTCTTC. Translated, it gives CASSPRTSSTYNEQFF. The full variable domain, in which reference TRBV5-1 and TRBJ2-1 provide the parts outside the CDR3, is KAGVTQTPRYLIKTRGQQVTLSCSPISGHRSVSWYQQTPGQGLQFLFEYFSETQRNKGNFPGRFSGRQFSNSRSEMNVSTLELGDSALYLCASSPRTSSTYNEQFFGPGTRLTVL.

The genes are TRBV11-2 and TRBJ1-2; 8 bases agree with TRBD1. CDR3 size: 15 residues. V shed 5 bases, J shed 7 bases, and the junction held 12 bases outside the gene matches. Germline loops: CDR1 SGHAT, CDR2 FQNNGV. CDR3 amino acids: CASSHRQGPGLGYTF. The CDR3 DNA reads TGTGCCAGCAGCCACCGACAGGGGCCAGGGCTTGGCTACACCTTC.

This sequence joins TRBV5-1 and TRBJ1-4; D is possibly TRBD1 (5 bases). Deletions cut 7 bases from V and 5 bases from J, with 12 bases between. The CDR3 totals 13 residues. CDR1 SGHRS and CDR2 YFSETQ come from the germline V gene. The CDR3 is CASRQGANEKLFF. The DNA of the CDR3 is TGCGCCAGCCGCCAAGGGGCGAATGAAAAACTGTTTTTT. The full variable domain, rest sourced from reference TRBV5-1 and TRBJ1-4, is KAGVTQTPRYLIKTRGQQVTLSCSPISGHRSVSWYQQTPGQGLQFLFEYFSETQRNKGNFPGRFSGRQFSNSRSEMNVSTLELGDSALYLCASRQGANEKLFFGSGTQLSVL.

This clone was counted once. The chain uses TRBV7-2 and TRBJ2-5; no clear D. V was clipped by 5 bases and J by 5 bases, with 12 bases between them. The germline V gene has CDR1 SGHTA and CDR2 FQGNSA. The CDR3 is made up of 13 amino acids. For the CDR3, the DNA is TGTGCCAGCAGCCCCGACAACCGGGAGACCCAGTACTTC. It yields the protein CASSPDNRETQYF.

The V gene is TRBV27, the J gene TRBJ2-5; D possibly corresponds to TRBD1 (6 bases). The CDR3 is 15 amino acids. CDR1 and CDR2 (germline): MNHEY, SMNVEV (reference sequence). Trimming stripped 5 bases from V and 5 bases from J, with 18 bases between. For the CDR3, the DNA is TGTGCCAGCAGTAAATTCACAACAGGGCCGGAGACCCAGTACTTC. It specifies CASSKFTTGPETQYF.

The rearrangement uses TRBV25-1 and TRBJ2-7; 7 positions agree with TRBD1. This CDR3 has 13 residues. Unmatched junction bases numbered 5, after V lost 2 bases and J lost 7 bases. Germline V lookup: CDR1 MGHDK, CDR2 SYGVNS. The DNA for the CDR3 is TGTGCCAGCAGTGAAGACAGGGTGGGTGAGCAGTACTTC. Residues: CASSEDRVGEQYF.

The chain has TRBV12-5 and TRBJ1-2, with D possibly being TRBD1 (5 bases). The V gene lost 6 bases and the J gene lost 8 bases, with 19 bases spanning the gap. The germline CDR1 and CDR2 sequences are LGHNT and FRNRAP. The CDR3 is 14 residues long. The CDR3 sequence: CASGRPGFRGGYTF. The CDR3 DNA follows: TGTGCTAGTGGACGACCAGGGTTTAGGGGCGGCTACACCTTC.

The rearrangement links TRBV10-1 to TRBJ2-3, with 9 nucleotides matching TRBD1. The CDR3 is 18 amino acids. The V gene's germline CDR1 is WNHNN and CDR2 SYGVQD (reference sequence). Trimming cost V 6 bases and J 2 bases; bases outside gene matches: 15. The chain's CDR3 is CASRRGTGNTKITDTQYF. The CDR3 nucleotides read TGCGCCAGCAGGAGGGGGACAGGGAACACCAAGATCACAGATACGCAGTATTTT.

The J gene is TRBJ1-2, the V gene TRBV29-1; tentatively, D is TRBD1 (6 bases). Per germline, CDR1 SQVTM and CDR2 ANQGSEA. Trimming left V 3 bases short and J 8 bases short, with 7 bases between. The CDR3 loop spans 10 amino acids. The CDR3 sequence is CSVDQGGYTF. The CDR3 nucleotides read TGCAGCGTTGACCAGGGGGGCTACACCTTC. Together with reference TRBV29-1 and TRBJ1-2, the CDR3 gives the full variable domain: SAVISQKPSRDICQRGTSLTIQCQVDSQVTMMFWYRQQPGQSLTLIATANQGSEATYESGFVIDKFPISRPNLTFSTLTVSNMSPEDSSIYLCSVDQGGYTFGSGTRLTVV.

V and J are TRBV7-2 and TRBJ1-1; perhaps TRBD1 as D (6 bases). V lost 8 bases to trimming and J lost 7 bases, with 26 bases between them. The length of the CDR3 is 16 residues. CDR1 is SGHTA and CDR2 is FQGNSA in the germline V gene. The CDR3 DNA sequence: TGTGCCAGCCGAAATCAGCCCATCGGGGGGGCGGATGAAGCTTTCTTT. Amino acid sequence: CASRNQPIGGADEAFF. Full variable domain (outside the CDR3, taken from reference TRBV7-2 and TRBJ1-1): GAGVSQSPSNKVTEKGKDVELRCDPISGHTALYWYRQSLGQGLEFLIYFQGNSAPDKSGLPSDRFSAERTGGSVSTLTIQRTQQEDSAVYLCASRNQPIGGADEAFFGQGTRLTVV.

This chain links TRBV27 with TRBJ2-5, with D possibly TRBD1 on 6 matching bases. Germline loops: CDR1 MNHEY, CDR2 SMNVEV (reference sequence). Between the trimmed V and J ends, which lost 1 base and 3 bases, there was a span of 15 bases. This CDR3 has 16 residues. The chain's CDR3 is CASSLWGRGREETQYF. CDR3 nucleotides: TGTGCCAGCAGTTTATGGGGCAGGGGTAGGGAAGAGACCCAGTACTTC.

This chain uses TRBV6-1 with TRBJ1-4; TRBD1 might be the D (6 bases). The CDR3 loop spans 13 amino acids. Germline V gene lookup returns CDR1 MNHNS and CDR2 SASEGT. Trimming stripped 8 bases from V and 8 bases from J, with 15 bases between. The CDR3 protein is CASWQGRGEKLFF. CDR3 DNA sequence: TGTGCCAGCTGGCAGGGGCGAGGGGAAAAACTGTTTTTT.

The V and J genes are TRBV7-9 and TRBJ2-1; 9 bases match TRBD2. The V and J ends lost 1 base and 0 bases, in that order; junction bases with no gene match: 10. Germline CDR1 and CDR2: SEHNR and FQNEAQ (reference sequence). This CDR3 contains 19 residues. CDR3 sequence (DNA): TGTGCCAGCAGCTTAGTTCAGCGGGGGGCGGGGAGCTCCTACAATGAGCAGTTCTTC. Translating it yields CASSLVQRGAGSSYNEQFF.